This T cell receptor beta chain was obtained from a study of blood T cells in healthy people across ages. Trimming pared 4 bases from V and 5 bases from J, leaving 20 bases between. This CDR3 has 16 amino acids. From germline, CDR1 is MGHRA and CDR2 YSYEKL. Sample-barcoded 5' priming and a J-beta primer mix drove a second PCR of roughly 6 to 12 cycles. Each of the cDNA molecules was tagged by a template-switch adaptor with 12 random nucleotides. TCRdb re-analysed the 5' RACE reads in MiXCR, keeping a single row per CDR3 protein. This table has approximately 1.5 million distinct CDR3 sequences, 34% appearing once. Study results and limitations: Unsorted PBMC input precluded a conclusive naive versus antigen-experienced comparison. Older individuals had lower TCR beta diversity per million T cells (the decline was roughly linear).

This clonotype was found a few times. What it binds is unknown. The chain joins TRBV4-1 to TRBJ1-2; no clear D. The sample comprised blood. This TCR came from a woman aged 30 to 39 in good health. DNA of the CDR3: TGCGCCAGCAGCCCCTATCTAAGTACCCGTCCGTATGGCTACACCTTC. Its protein product is CASSPYLSTRPYGYTF.